The clone carrying this T cell receptor (beta chain) was seen just once. This sample was taken from a study of cytotoxic CD8 clonotypes in ibrutinib-treated CLL. The CDR3 consists of 14 residues. V lost 6 bases to trimming and J lost 1 base; unmatched junction nucleotides: 5. Germline V gene data show CDR1 as KGHSH and CDR2 as LQKENI. Profiled with immunoSEQ multiplex PCR; TCRdb holds only in-frame clones, not every one. Of roughly 200,000 clones in the sample, about 75% are singletons; the top ten hold around 5.9%. Library input was about 2 micrograms of DNA from cryopreserved PBMCs. This sample comprised PBMCs, obtained after 12 months of ibrutinib treatment. This TCR came from a human donor with chronic lymphocytic leukemia. This rearrangement joins TRBV18 to TRBJ1-1; 7 bases fit TRBD1. CDR3 residues: CASSQDRWNTEAFF. As DNA, the CDR3 is TGTGCCAGCTCCCAGGACAGGTGGAACACTGAAGCTTTCTTT.